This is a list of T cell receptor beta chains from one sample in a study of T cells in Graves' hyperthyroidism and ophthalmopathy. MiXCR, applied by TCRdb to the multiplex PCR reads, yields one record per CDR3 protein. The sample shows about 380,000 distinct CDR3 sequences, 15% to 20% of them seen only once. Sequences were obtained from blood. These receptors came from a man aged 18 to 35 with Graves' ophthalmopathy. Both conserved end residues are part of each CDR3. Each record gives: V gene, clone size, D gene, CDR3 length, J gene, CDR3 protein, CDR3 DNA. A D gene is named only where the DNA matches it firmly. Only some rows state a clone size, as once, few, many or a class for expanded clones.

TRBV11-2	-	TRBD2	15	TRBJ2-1	CASKSPSGGRGEQFF	TGTGCCAGCAAGTCTCCTAGCGGGGGGCGGGGTGAGCAGTTCTTC
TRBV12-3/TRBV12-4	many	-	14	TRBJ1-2	CASTQGPGDYGYTF	TGTGCCAGCACCCAGGGACCGGGGGACTATGGCTACACCTTC
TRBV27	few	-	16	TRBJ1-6	CASSLSSDIRGSPLHF	TGTGCCAGCAGTTTATCCAGCGACATACGCGGTTCACCCCTCCACTTT
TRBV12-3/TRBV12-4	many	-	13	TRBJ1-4	CASRSGAIEKLFF	TGTGCCAGCAGATCTGGAGCAATTGAAAAACTGTTTTTT
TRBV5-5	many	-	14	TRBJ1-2	CASSPWTANYGYTF	TGTGCCAGCAGCCCCTGGACGGCTAACTATGGCTACACCTTC
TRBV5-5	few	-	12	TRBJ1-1	CASSVGGFEAFF	TGTGCCAGCAGCGTAGGAGGGTTTGAAGCTTTCTTT
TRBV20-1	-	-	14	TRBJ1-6	CSAGRPAYNSPLHF	TGCAGTGCTGGAAGGCCAGCTTATAATTCACCCCTCCACTTT
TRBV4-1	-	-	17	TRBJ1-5	CASSAIGRGRGRRAQHF	TGCGCCAGCAGCGCCATTGGGCGGGGGCGGGGGAGGAGGGCCCAGCATTTT
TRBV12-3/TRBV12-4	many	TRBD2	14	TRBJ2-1	CASSYGGSYNEQFF	TGTGCCAGCAGTTACGGGGGGTCCTACAATGAGCAGTTCTTC
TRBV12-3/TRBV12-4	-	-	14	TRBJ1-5	CASSPTDGGRPQHF	TGTGCCAGCAGCCCGACGGACGGTGGGCGACCCCAGCATTTT
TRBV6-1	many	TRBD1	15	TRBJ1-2	CASSETGTGDYGYTF	TGTGCCAGCAGTGAGACCGGGACAGGAGATTATGGCTACACCTTC
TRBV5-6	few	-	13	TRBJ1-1	CASSPPTGAEAFF	TGTGCCAGCAGCCCTCCGACAGGCGCTGAAGCTTTCTTT
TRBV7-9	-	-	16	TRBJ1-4	CASSIGPSATNEKLFF	TGTGCCAGCAGCATAGGTCCTTCAGCAACTAATGAAAAACTGTTTTTT
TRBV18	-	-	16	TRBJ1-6	CASSPVGDGYNSPLHF	TGTGCCAGCTCACCAGTGGGAGATGGCTATAATTCACCCCTCCACTTT
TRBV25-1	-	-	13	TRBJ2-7	CASSEFNRDEQYF	TGTGCCAGCAGTGAATTTAACCGGGACGAGCAGTACTTC
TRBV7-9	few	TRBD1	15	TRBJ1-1	CASSSSGGLNTEAFF	TGTGCCAGCAGCTCATCAGGGGGATTGAACACTGAAGCTTTCTTT
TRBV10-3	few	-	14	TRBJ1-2	CAISGTVEAYGYTF	TGTGCCATCAGTGGTACCGTGGAAGCCTATGGCTACACCTTC
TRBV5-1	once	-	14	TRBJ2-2	CASGAADPAGELFF	TGCGCCAGCGGAGCCGCGGACCCGGCCGGGGAGCTGTTTTTT
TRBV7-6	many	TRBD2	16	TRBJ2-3	CASSVEPGGPSDTQYF	TGTGCCAGCAGCGTTGAGCCGGGGGGGCCGTCAGATACGCAGTATTTT
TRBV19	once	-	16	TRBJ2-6	CASSIVVVSGANVLTF	TGTGCCAGTAGTATAGTAGTCGTCTCTGGGGCCAACGTCCTGACTTTC
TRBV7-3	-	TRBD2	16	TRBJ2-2	CASSETGTSGAGELFF	TGTGCCAGCAGCGAAACCGGGACTAGCGGTGCCGGGGAGCTGTTTTTT
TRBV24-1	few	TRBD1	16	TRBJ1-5	CATSDWGDRANQPQHF	TGTGCCACCAGTGATTGGGGGGACAGGGCTAATCAGCCCCAGCATTTT
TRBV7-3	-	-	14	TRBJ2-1	CASSYEGGWNEQFF	TGTGCCAGCAGCTACGAAGGGGGTTGGAATGAGCAGTTCTTC
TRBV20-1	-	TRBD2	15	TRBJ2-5	CSASIRAGGQETQYF	TGCAGTGCTAGTATTCGCGCGGGGGGACAAGAGACCCAGTACTTC
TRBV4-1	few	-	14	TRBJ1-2	CASSLPNGNYGYTF	TGCGCCAGCAGCCTCCCAAACGGGAACTATGGCTACACCTTC
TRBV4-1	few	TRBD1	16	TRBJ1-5	CASSQRRTGLNQPQHF	TGCGCCAGCAGCCAACGAAGGACAGGTCTCAATCAGCCCCAGCATTTT
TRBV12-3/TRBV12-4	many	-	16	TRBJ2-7	CASSQDWWMVSDEQYF	TGTGCCAGCAGCCAGGACTGGTGGATGGTCTCGGACGAGCAGTACTTC